This T cell receptor (beta chain) was profiled in a study of cytomegalovirus exposure and HLA in healthy donors. The wider study: An early data release held 80 million or so unique TCRs from HLA-typed donors. Study-level points and caveats: Some highly shared sequence variants likely arose as a pipeline artifact. A later analysis reported that several of the most significant clusters appeared to be linked to common viral pathogens, among them Epstein-Barr virus.

This clone was counted a few times. No antigen is known for it. CDR1 MDHEN and CDR2 SYDVKM come from the germline V gene. V was cut by 6 bases and J by 4 bases, with 16 bases left in between. The CDR3 is made up of 15 amino acids. This PCR relied on a set of 60 Vbeta primers and 13 Jbeta primers. Libraries were prepared by immunoSEQ multiplex PCR; TCRdb keeps only in-frame clonotypes and omits some of them. The data hold fewer than 120,000 clones, with 86% observed a single time. The receptor was isolated from a man between 40 and 49 years old in good health and CMV-seronegative. The chain uses TRBV28 and TRBJ1-5; D is perhaps TRBD1 (6 bases). Sequencing used PBMCs. The DNA of the CDR3 is TGTGCCAGCAGGTCTTCAGGGGCAGCAAATCAGCCCCAGCATTTT. Translating gives CASRSSGAANQPQHF.